This entry lists 3 T cell receptor beta chains sequenced from one sample in a study of shared clonotypes between healthy human individuals. Repertoires were generated with immunoSEQ multiplex PCR, while TCRdb's copy carries only in-frame clones and drops some. This table has roughly 2.5 million clones, approximately 92% appearing once. The sequenced sample was naive CD4+ T cells sorted from blood. Stated subset: CD45RA+ positively selected. All receptors come from a man in his late teens or twenties in good health.

This clone was seen only once. Other DNA sequences in this specimen translate into the identical CDR3. J is TRBJ2-7 and V is TRBV18, with a tentative D call TRBD1 (5 bases). Trimming took 3 bases from V and 3 from J, leaving 9 bases between them. The CDR3 is made up of 13 amino acids. Germline lookup yields CDR1 KGHSH and CDR2 LQKENI. DNA for the CDR3: TGTGCCAGCTCACCGGGGCAGATCTACGAGCAGTACTTC. It specifies CASSPGQIYEQYF.

V and J are TRBV30 and TRBJ2-7; perhaps TRBD1 as D (5 bases). Trimming left V 0 bases short and J 3 bases short, with 15 bases between. The germline gives CDR1 GTSNPN, CDR2 SVGIG (reference sequence). The CDR3 consists of 15 residues. CDR3 sequence (DNA): TGTGCCTGGAGTGTATCCCCAGGGCGAGGCTACGAGCAGTACTTC. Translation: CAWSVSPGRGYEQYF.

This clone was recorded only once. The gene calls are TRBV19 and TRBJ1-3; D ambiguous. Trimming took off 6 bases at V and 0 bases at J, with 12 bases between the two ends. CDR3 length: 15 amino acids. The germline CDR1 and CDR2 sequences are LNHDA and SQIVND (reference sequence). The CDR3 spells CASSNRAISGNTIYF. CDR3 DNA: TGTGCCAGTAGCAACCGGGCTATCTCTGGAAACACCATATATTTT.